One sample yielded the 9 T cell receptor beta chains listed below, sequenced in a study of memory CD4+ T cells and cytomegalovirus serostatus. The sort gate was single viable CD3+CD4+CD8-CD45RO+ cells for memory CD4+ T cells. Sequenced by immunoSEQ multiplex PCR; TCRdb stores in-frame clones only, minus some. The sample shows over 35,000 clones, roughly 78% of them seen only once. The sequenced material came from memory CD4+ T cells from blood. The receptors stem from an adult in good health and CMV-seronegative.

V gene TRBV5-1 combines with J gene TRBJ2-7; D uncertain. Germline V gene data show CDR1 as SGHRS and CDR2 as YFSETQ. This CDR3 region has 14 residues. V lost 0 bases and J 0 bases, leaving 7 bases between the germline ends. In nucleotides, the CDR3 is TGCGCCAGCAGCTTGGATTCAGACTCCTACGAGCAGTACTTC. Translated, it gives CASSLDSDSYEQYF.

This clone turned up a few times. The chain is built from TRBV7-3 and TRBJ2-2; 9 bases match TRBD2. Germline loops: CDR1 SGHTA, CDR2 FQGTGA. The V segment lost 3 bases and the J segment 3 bases; nucleotides outside the gene matches: 11. This CDR3 has 18 amino acids. The CDR3 loop is CASSFPFLAGLDTGELFF. In DNA, the CDR3 is TGTGCCAGCAGCTTCCCTTTCCTAGCGGGGTTGGACACCGGGGAGCTGTTTTTT.

This clone has just a few counts. The chain combines TRBV11-2 with TRBJ2-5, with D tentatively TRBD1 (7 bases). Per the germline V gene, CDR1 is SGHAT and CDR2 is FQNNGV. This CDR3 has 14 residues. The germline V and J ends were trimmed by 3 bases and 4 bases, with 12 bases remaining between them. This CDR3 reads CASSFAGQRETQYF. The CDR3 nucleotides are TGTGCCAGCAGCTTTGCGGGACAGCGAGAGACCCAGTACTTC.

The V and J genes are TRBV5-1 and TRBJ2-7; TRBD2 aligns across 9 bases. The germline V gene encodes CDR1 SGHRS and CDR2 YFSETQ. V shed 4 bases and J 5 bases; nucleotides not matched to a gene: 10. This CDR3 contains 15 residues. The CDR3 loop is CASSRGTSIPDEQYF. CDR3 in DNA: TGCGCCAGCAGCCGAGGGACTAGCATCCCCGACGAGCAGTACTTC.

The CDR3 is CASSDIYEQYF. DNA for the CDR3: TGTGCCAGCAGCGATATCTACGAGCAGTACTTC. The rearrangement links TRBV28 to TRBJ2-7; D remains ambiguous. The CDR3 loop spans 11 amino acids. The V gene lost 6 bases and the J gene lost 3 bases, with 6 bases spanning the gap. Per the germline V gene, CDR1 is MDHEN and CDR2 is SYDVKM.

This chain connects TRBV7-2 to TRBJ1-6; D is uncertain. CDR3 size: 14 residues. The germline V gene encodes CDR1 SGHTA and CDR2 FQGNSA. Trimming took off 0 bases at V and 8 bases at J, with 8 bases between the two ends. Here the CDR3 DNA reads TGTGCCAGCAGCTTAGCGGGCAGGCATTCACCCCTCCACTTT. As protein: CASSLAGRHSPLHF. The full variable domain, with the rest looked up from reference TRBV7-2 and TRBJ1-6, is GAGVSQSPSNKVTEKGKDVELRCDPISGHTALYWYRQSLGQGLEFLIYFQGNSAPDKSGLPSDRFSAERTGGSVSTLTIQRTQQEDSAVYLCASSLAGRHSPLHFGNGTRLTVT.

This chain connects TRBV29-1 to TRBJ1-2; D is uncertain. CDR3 length equals 15 residues. V was cut by 5 bases and J by 4 bases, with 20 bases left in between. CDR1 is SQVTM, CDR2 ANQGSEA, per germline. The CDR3 DNA follows: TGCAGCGTTACAACCTCGAGTGGAGCTACCTATGGCTACACCTTC. The encoded protein is CSVTTSSGATYGYTF. Filled out from reference TRBV29-1 and TRBJ1-2, the complete variable domain reads SAVISQKPSRDICQRGTSLTIQCQVDSQVTMMFWYRQQPGQSLTLIATANQGSEATYESGFVIDKFPISRPNLTFSTLTVSNMSPEDSSIYLCSVTTSSGATYGYTFGSGTRLTVV.

The chain combines TRBV19 with TRBJ2-7; maybe TRBD2 (7 bases). The CDR3 extends over 14 amino acids. The V end was cut by 6 bases, the J end by 4 bases, with 16 bases between. CDR1 is LNHDA, CDR2 SQIVND, per germline (reference sequence). The CDR3 is CASRDTGGVYEQYF. The CDR3 coding sequence is TGTGCCAGTAGAGACACGGGGGGCGTTTACGAGCAGTACTTC.

This clone showed up just a few times. This sequence joins TRBV6-1 and TRBJ2-1; TRBD1 is a possible D gene (5 bases). Germline loops: CDR1 MNHNS, CDR2 SASEGT. Trimming stripped 6 bases from V and 1 base from J, with 10 bases between. This CDR3 spans 14 amino acids. The CDR3 loop reads CASRARVSYNEQFF. CDR3 sequence (DNA): TGTGCCAGCAGAGCCAGGGTGTCCTACAATGAGCAGTTCTTC.